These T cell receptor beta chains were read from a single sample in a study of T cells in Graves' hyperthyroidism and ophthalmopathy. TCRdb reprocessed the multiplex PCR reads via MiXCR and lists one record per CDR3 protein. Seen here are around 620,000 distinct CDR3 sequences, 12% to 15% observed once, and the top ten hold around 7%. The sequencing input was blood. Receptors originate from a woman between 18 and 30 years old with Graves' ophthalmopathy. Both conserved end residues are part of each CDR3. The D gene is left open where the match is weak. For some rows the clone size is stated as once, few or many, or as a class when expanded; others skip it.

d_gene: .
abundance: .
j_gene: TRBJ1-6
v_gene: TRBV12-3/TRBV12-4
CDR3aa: CASSDENSPLHF
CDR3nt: TGTGCCAGCAGTGACGAGAATTCACCCCTCCACTTT

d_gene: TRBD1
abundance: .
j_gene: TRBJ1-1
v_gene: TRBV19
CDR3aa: CASSRGQMSEAFF
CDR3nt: TGTGCCAGTAGCAGGGGACAGATGAGCGAAGCTTTCTTT

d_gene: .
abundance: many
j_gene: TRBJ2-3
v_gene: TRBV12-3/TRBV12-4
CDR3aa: CASSPGEPTDTQYF
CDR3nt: TGTGCCAGCAGTCCCGGTGAGCCCACAGATACGCAGTATTTT

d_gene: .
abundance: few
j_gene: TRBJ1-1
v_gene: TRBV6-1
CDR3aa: CASSYSPQVSEAFF
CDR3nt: TGTGCCAGCAGTTATTCTCCCCAGGTGTCTGAAGCTTTCTTT

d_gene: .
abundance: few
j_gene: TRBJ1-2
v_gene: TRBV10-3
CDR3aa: CAISERTNYGYTF
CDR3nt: TGTGCCATCAGTGAACGCACTAACTATGGCTACACCTTC

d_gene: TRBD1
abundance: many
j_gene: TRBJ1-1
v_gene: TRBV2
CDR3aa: CASGTGGLGAEAFF
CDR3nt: TGTGCCAGCGGCACAGGGGGACTTGGGGCTGAAGCTTTCTTT

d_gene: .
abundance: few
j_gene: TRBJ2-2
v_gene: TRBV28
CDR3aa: CASSTGLDQNTGELFF
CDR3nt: TGTGCCAGCAGCACCGGGCTGGACCAGAACACCGGGGAGCTGTTTTTT

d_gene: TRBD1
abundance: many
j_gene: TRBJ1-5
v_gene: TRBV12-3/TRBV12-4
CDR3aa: CASSFGGQGSNQPQHF
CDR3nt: TGTGCCAGCAGTTTCGGCGGACAGGGTAGCAATCAGCCCCAGCATTTT

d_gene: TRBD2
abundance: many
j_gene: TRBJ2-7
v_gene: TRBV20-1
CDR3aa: CSASPGGGRSYEQYF
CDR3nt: TGCAGTGCTAGCCCGGGTGGCGGGAGATCCTACGAGCAGTACTTC

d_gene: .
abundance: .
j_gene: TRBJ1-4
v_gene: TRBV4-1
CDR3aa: CASSQTLGVDYEKLFF
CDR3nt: TGCGCCAGCAGCCAAACCCTCGGGGTCGATTATGAAAAACTGTTTTTT

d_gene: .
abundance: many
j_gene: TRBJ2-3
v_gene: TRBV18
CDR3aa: CASSPTPGGTDTQYF
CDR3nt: TGTGCCAGCTCACCAACACCCGGGGGCACAGATACGCAGTATTTT

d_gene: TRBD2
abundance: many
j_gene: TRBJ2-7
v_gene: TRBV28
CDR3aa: CASSLGGSQQYF
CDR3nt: TGTGCCAGCAGCCTCGGCGGGAGCCAGCAGTACTTC

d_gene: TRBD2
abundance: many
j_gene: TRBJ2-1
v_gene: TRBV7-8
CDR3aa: CASSFGLAGELYNEQFF
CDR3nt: TGTGCCAGCAGCTTTGGGCTAGCGGGAGAATTGTACAATGAGCAGTTCTTC

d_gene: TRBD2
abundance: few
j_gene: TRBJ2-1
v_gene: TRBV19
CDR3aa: CASSLTSGSGYNEQFF
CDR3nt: TGTGCCAGTAGTCTGACTAGCGGGAGCGGGTACAATGAGCAGTTCTTC

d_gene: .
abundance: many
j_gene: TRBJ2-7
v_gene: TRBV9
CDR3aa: CASSVGGQGPYEQYF
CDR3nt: TGTGCCAGCAGCGTAGGGGGTCAGGGCCCCTACGAGCAGTACTTC

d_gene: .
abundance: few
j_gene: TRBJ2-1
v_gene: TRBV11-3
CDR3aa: CASSLGAGLSNEQFF
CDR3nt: TGTGCCAGCAGCCTTGGGGCAGGCCTCTCCAATGAGCAGTTCTTC

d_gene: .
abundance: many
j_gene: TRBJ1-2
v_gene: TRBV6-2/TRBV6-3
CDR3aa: CASSYTGAYGYTF
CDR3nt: TGTGCCAGCAGTTACACCGGGGCCTATGGCTACACCTTC

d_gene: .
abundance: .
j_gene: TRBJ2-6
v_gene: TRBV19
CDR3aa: CASSIFPGANVLTF
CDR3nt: TGTGCCAGTAGTATTTTCCCTGGGGCCAACGTCCTGACTTTC

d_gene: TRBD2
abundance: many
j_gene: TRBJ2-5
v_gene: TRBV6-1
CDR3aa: CASSDMPGTSGKQETQYF
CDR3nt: TGTGCCAGCAGTGATATGCCCGGGACTAGCGGGAAACAAGAGACCCAGTACTTC

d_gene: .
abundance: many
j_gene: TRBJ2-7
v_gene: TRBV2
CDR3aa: CASSRSWEDSYEQYF
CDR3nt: TGTGCCAGCAGTCGCAGCTGGGAGGACTCCTACGAGCAGTACTTC

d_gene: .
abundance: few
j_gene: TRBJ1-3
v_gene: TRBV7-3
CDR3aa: CASSSQGTAGNTIYF
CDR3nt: TGTGCCAGCAGCTCACAGGGAACGGCTGGAAACACCATATATTTT

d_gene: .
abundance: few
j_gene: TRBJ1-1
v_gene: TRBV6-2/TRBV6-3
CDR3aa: CASSLAGGGSEAFF
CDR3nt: TGTGCCAGCAGTTTGGCGGGTGGCGGCTCTGAAGCTTTCTTT

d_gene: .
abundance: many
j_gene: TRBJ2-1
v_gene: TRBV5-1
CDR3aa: CASSLAGPNEQFF
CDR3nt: TGCGCCAGCAGCTTGGCCGGCCCTAATGAGCAGTTCTTC

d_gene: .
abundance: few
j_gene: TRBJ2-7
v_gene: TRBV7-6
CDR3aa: CASRARTDYEQYF
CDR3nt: TGTGCCAGCAGGGCTAGGACCGATTACGAGCAGTACTTC

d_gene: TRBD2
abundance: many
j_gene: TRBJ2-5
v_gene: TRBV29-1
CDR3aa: CSVAPRGLAKETQYF
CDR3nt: TGCAGCGTTGCCCCAAGAGGACTAGCGAAAGAGACCCAGTACTTC

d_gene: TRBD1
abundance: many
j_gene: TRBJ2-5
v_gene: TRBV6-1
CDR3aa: CASSESATGGRETQYF
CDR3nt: TGTGCCAGCAGTGAATCCGCGACAGGGGGCCGCGAGACCCAGTACTTC